These 17 T cell receptor beta chains came from one sample sequenced in a study of shared clonotypes between healthy human individuals. The assay was immunoSEQ multiplex PCR, and TCRdb's table has in-frame clones only and misses some. The data hold 2 million to 2.5 million clones, with 85% to 95% observed a single time. Sample: naive CD4+ T cells from PBMCs. Subset indicated: CD45RA+ positively selected. These receptors were collected from a man between 18 and 29 years old in good health. Some clones in this sample may be carry-over from other donors' samples.

The chain couples TRBV7-8 to TRBJ2-7, with 13 bases lining up with TRBD2. The trim removed 1 base at V and 6 bases at J, leaving 3 bases unmatched. The CDR3 contains 15 residues. CDR1 is SGHVS, CDR2 FQNEAQ, per germline. CDR3 in DNA: TGTGCCAGCAGCTTAGTACTAGCGGGAGGGCGCGAGCAGTACTTC. Translating it yields CASSLVLAGGREQYF.

This clone was seen a single time. The chain combines TRBV9 with TRBJ2-7; tentatively, D is TRBD1 (6 bases). The germline V and J ends were trimmed by 3 bases and 7 bases, with 14 bases remaining between them. Germline CDR1 SGDLS, CDR2 YYNGEE. The CDR3 is 13 residues long. CDR3 in DNA: TGTGCCAGCAGCGGCTACGGGCAGGGGGAGCAGTACTTC. Residues: CASSGYGQGEQYF.

The chain has TRBV5-6 and TRBJ2-7, with D maybe TRBD1 (7 bases). This CDR3 has 15 amino acids. The V gene's germline CDR1 is SGHDT and CDR2 YYEEEE. V dropped 3 bases and J dropped 1 base, with 14 bases sitting between them. CDR3 nucleotides: TGTGCCAGCAGCTCCTTGGCGGGACAGTCCTACGAGCAGTACTTC. It translates to CASSSLAGQSYEQYF. Full variable domain (outside the CDR3, taken from reference TRBV5-6 and TRBJ2-7): DAGVTQSPTHLIKTRGQQVTLRCSPKSGHDTVSWYQQALGQGPQFIFQYYEEEERQRGNFPDRFSGHQFPNYSSELNVNALLLGDSALYLCASSSLAGQSYEQYFGPGTRLTVT.

The rearrangement uses TRBV11-2 and TRBJ2-2, with D possibly matching TRBD2 (7 bases). This CDR3 contains 14 residues. V was shortened by 5 bases and J by 6 bases, with 13 bases between the two germline ends. From germline, CDR1 is SGHAT and CDR2 FQNNGV. Here the CDR3 DNA reads TGTGCCAGCAGCCTGGGGGGGGCTGCCGGGGAGCTGTTTTTT. Protein: CASSLGGAAGELFF.

A note on this clone: The sample contains more than one DNA sequence encoding this CDR3. This chain uses TRBV29-1 with TRBJ2-1; 7 positions agree with TRBD2. This CDR3 has 13 residues. Trimming at V came to 5 bases and at J to 2 bases, leaving 3 bases not matched to a gene. Germline CDR1 SQVTM, CDR2 ANQGSEA. CDR3 sequence: CSVSSGTYNEQFF. CDR3 nucleotide sequence: TGCAGCGTTTCCAGCGGGACCTACAATGAGCAGTTCTTC.

The J gene is TRBJ1-5, the V gene TRBV28; D is perhaps TRBD1 (6 bases). Looked up from germline, CDR1 is MDHEN and CDR2 is SYDVKM. V lost 9 bases and J 3 bases, leaving 12 bases between the germline ends. The CDR3 loop spans 13 amino acids. The CDR3 region is CASIPGANQPQHF. The DNA of the CDR3 is TGTGCCAGTATCCCGGGGGCCAATCAGCCCCAGCATTTT.

The chain recombines TRBV9 with TRBJ2-1; 8 nucleotides align to TRBD2. Looked up from germline, CDR1 is SGDLS and CDR2 is YYNGEE. V lost 2 bases, J lost 7 bases, and 2 bases stayed unmatched. The CDR3 spans 13 residues. The CDR3 reads CASSVGTRNEQFF. Here the CDR3 DNA reads TGTGCCAGCAGCGTCGGGACTAGAAATGAGCAGTTCTTC.

This chain connects TRBV19 to TRBJ1-5; D remains unclear. Germline CDR1 reads LNHDA; CDR2 reads SQIVND (reference sequence). This CDR3 has 15 amino acids. The ends were cut back, 3 bases at V and 3 bases at J, with 12 bases in the middle. For the CDR3, the DNA is TGTGCCAGTAGTATCGAGCAGAGTATCAATCAGCCCCAGCATTTT. Translated: CASSIEQSINQPQHF.

The chain joins TRBV27 to TRBJ1-6, with 7 bases fitting TRBD1. V lost 3 bases and J lost 2; bases outside the gene matches: 7. The CDR3 totals 17 residues. Germline CDR1 and CDR2: MNHEY and SMNVEV (reference sequence). In DNA, the CDR3 is TGTGCCAGCAGTTTCCCCCGACAGGGCCCCTATAATTCACCCCTCCACTTT. This translates into CASSFPRQGPYNSPLHF.

This clone was found once. The J gene is TRBJ1-2, the V gene TRBV5-1, with 7 positions matching TRBD1. This CDR3 contains 12 residues. Germline trimming cut 1 base from V and 8 bases from J; bases unmatched to any gene: 2. Germline values: CDR1 SGHRS, CDR2 YFSETQ. The CDR3 here is CASSLQGVGYTF. The CDR3 DNA is TGCGCCAGCAGCTTGCAGGGGGTAGGCTACACCTTC.

The V and J genes are TRBV6-5 and TRBJ2-5, with D tentatively TRBD1 (6 bases). CDR1 is MNHEY and CDR2 is SVGAGI in the germline V gene. The CDR3 sequence is 14 residues long. With 2 bases removed from V and 3 bases from J, the gap between germline ends came to 10 bases. CDR3 DNA: TGTGCCAGCAGTTACAACAGGGCAGAAGAGACCCAGTACTTC. It is translated as CASSYNRAEETQYF.

J is TRBJ2-2 and V is TRBV7-6, with 8 bases fitting TRBD1. Germline CDR1 is SGHVS and CDR2 is FNYEAQ. The V gene end was trimmed by 5 bases and the J gene end by 1 base; junction bases not matched to a gene: 6. CDR3 length: 16 amino acids. The CDR3 region is CASSQAGGGNTGELFF. The DNA of the CDR3 is TGTGCCAGCAGCCAAGCAGGGGGCGGGAACACCGGGGAGCTGTTTTTT.

The chain is built from TRBV19 and TRBJ2-3, with D unresolved. CDR3 length: 14 amino acids. Germline CDR1 reads LNHDA; CDR2 reads SQIVND (reference sequence). Trimming took off 6 bases at V and 1 base at J, with 11 bases between the two ends. CDR3 DNA: TGTGCCAGTAGCCCAGGATGGGGCACAGATACGCAGTATTTT. This gives the protein CASSPGWGTDTQYF.

The chain uses TRBV15 and TRBJ2-1; 7 nucleotides align to TRBD1. CDR1 and CDR2 from the germline V gene are LNHNV and YYDKDF (reference sequence). This CDR3 is 15 amino acids long. J was trimmed by 10 bases and V by 0 bases; bases with no gene match: 9. Here the CDR3 reads CATSRDRSQGVEQFF. The CDR3 DNA sequence: TGTGCCACCAGCAGAGATCGGAGCCAGGGGGTAGAGCAGTTCTTC.

This CDR3 reads CASSLDARAWQPQHF. The DNA for the CDR3 is TGTGCCAGCAGCTTAGATGCCCGGGCATGGCAGCCCCAGCATTTT. The chain uses TRBV7-2 and TRBJ1-5; D is ambiguous. The CDR3 covers 15 residues. CDR1 and CDR2 (germline): SGHTA, FQGNSA. V lost 1 base, J lost 7 bases, and 14 bases lay in between.

The chain has TRBV9 and TRBJ1-5, with TRBD1 identical over 9 bases. Losses at the gene ends were 3 bases for V and 10 bases for J; bases not matched to a gene: 14. The V gene's germline CDR1 is SGDLS and CDR2 YYNGEE. CDR3 length: 16 amino acids. The CDR3 loop reads CASSAGTGQGSSPQHF. The CDR3 nucleotides are TGTGCCAGCAGCGCAGGGACGGGACAGGGTAGTAGCCCCCAGCATTTT.

The J gene is TRBJ1-5, the V gene TRBV19; 11 nucleotides line up with TRBD1. This CDR3 is built from 14 residues. V shed 6 bases, J shed 6 bases, and the junction held 4 bases outside the gene matches. Looked up from germline, CDR1 is LNHDA and CDR2 is SQIVND (reference sequence). CDR3 sequence: CASSKDRGLQPQHF. The CDR3 DNA reads as TGTGCCAGTAGCAAGGACAGGGGGCTTCAGCCCCAGCATTTT.